This record looks at one T cell receptor (beta chain) sequence and its context. This entry is derived from a study of CD8+ T cells in alopecia areata. The CDR3 is 14 residues long. Trimming took 7 bases from V and 4 from J; bases not matched to a gene: 11. Germline V gene data show CDR1 as GTSNPN and CDR2 as SVGIG (reference sequence). Once RNA had been extracted, it was reverse transcribed into cDNA to act as the sequencing template. Repertoires were generated with immunoSEQ multiplex PCR, while TCRdb's copy carries only in-frame clones and drops some. Of about 200,000 clones listed, 45% to 70% are singletons.

The chain joins TRBV30 to TRBJ1-2; 8 bases map to TRBD1. Sequencing was performed on CD8+ T cells sorted from blood. This TCR was sampled from a human donor in good health. The DNA of the CDR3 is TGTGCCTCACGAAAGGACAGGGACCCCTATGGCTACACCTTC. This sequence encodes CASRKDRDPYGYTF.